What follows describes a single T cell receptor beta chain. Assay used: immunoSEQ multiplex PCR; TCRdb lists only in-frame clones, some missing. The sample has 170,000 or so clones; nearly 80% are singletons. This record belongs to a study of blood T cell repertoires in COVID-19. CDR3 size: 16 residues. CDR1 is SGHRS, CDR2 YFSETQ, per germline. V lost 0 bases to trimming and J lost 2 bases; unmatched junction nucleotides: 7. This sequence was found in a woman in her 70s with acute or convalescent COVID-19. The sequenced material came from peripheral blood. The chain combines TRBV5-1 with TRBJ2-7, with 8 bases identical to TRBD1. CDR3 sequence (DNA): TGCGCCAGCAGCTTGGCGCCGGGACAGGTTCCCTACGAGCAGTACTTC. Translated, it gives CASSLAPGQVPYEQYF.